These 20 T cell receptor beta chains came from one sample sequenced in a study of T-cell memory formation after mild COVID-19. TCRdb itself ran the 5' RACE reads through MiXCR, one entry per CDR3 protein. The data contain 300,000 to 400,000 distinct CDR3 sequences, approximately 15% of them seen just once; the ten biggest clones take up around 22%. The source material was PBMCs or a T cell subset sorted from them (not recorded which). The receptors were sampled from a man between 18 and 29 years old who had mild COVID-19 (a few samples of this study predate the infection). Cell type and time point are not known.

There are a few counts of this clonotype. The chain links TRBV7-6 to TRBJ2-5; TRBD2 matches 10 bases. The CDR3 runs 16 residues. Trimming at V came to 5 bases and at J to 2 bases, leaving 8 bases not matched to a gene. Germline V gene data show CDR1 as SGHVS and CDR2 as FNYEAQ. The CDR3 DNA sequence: TGTGCCAGCAGCCGCATTAGCGGGGGGAAGCAAGAGACCCAGTACTTC. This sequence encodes CASSRISGGKQETQYF.

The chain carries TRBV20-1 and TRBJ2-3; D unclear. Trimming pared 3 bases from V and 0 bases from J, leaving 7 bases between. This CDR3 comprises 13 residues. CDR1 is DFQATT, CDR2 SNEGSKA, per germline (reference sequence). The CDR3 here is CSASLESTDTQYF. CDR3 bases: TGCAGTGCTAGTTTAGAGAGCACAGATACGCAGTATTTT.

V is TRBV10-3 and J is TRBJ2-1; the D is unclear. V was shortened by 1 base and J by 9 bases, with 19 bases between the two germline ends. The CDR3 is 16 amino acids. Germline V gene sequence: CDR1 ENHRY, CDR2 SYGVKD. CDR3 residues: CAISEYSDRPSREQFF. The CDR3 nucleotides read TGTGCCATCAGTGAGTACTCGGACCGCCCCTCACGTGAGCAGTTCTTC.

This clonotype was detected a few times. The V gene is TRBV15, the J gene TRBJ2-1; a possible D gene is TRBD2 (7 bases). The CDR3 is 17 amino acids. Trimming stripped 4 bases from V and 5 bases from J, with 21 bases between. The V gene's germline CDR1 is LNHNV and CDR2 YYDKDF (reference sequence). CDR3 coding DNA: TGTGCCACCAGCAAGGCCTCGATTGCGGGGGCGGACAATGAGCAGTTCTTC. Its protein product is CATSKASIAGADNEQFF.

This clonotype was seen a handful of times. The DNA of the CDR3 is TGTGCCAGCAGTTACACAGGGACCGGCACCTACAATGAGCAGTTCTTC. Protein sequence: CASSYTGTGTYNEQFF. The rearrangement links TRBV6-5 to TRBJ2-1; a possible D gene is TRBD1 (6 bases). Germline values: CDR1 MNHEY, CDR2 SVGAGI. Trimming pared 2 bases from V and 2 bases from J, leaving 13 bases between. This CDR3 spans 16 amino acids.

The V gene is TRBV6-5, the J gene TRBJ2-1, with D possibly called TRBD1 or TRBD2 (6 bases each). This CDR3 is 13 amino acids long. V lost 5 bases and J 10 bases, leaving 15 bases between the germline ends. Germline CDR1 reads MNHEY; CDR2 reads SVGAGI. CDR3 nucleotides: TGTGCCAGCAGTCCGGGGGCCCCCCCGGAGCAGTTCTTC. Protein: CASSPGAPPEQFF.

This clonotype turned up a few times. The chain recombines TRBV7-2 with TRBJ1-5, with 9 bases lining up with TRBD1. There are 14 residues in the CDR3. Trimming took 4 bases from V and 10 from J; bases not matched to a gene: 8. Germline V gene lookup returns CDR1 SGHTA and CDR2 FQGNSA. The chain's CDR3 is CASSSRDRVTPQHF. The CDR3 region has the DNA TGTGCCAGCAGCTCCCGGGACAGGGTTACTCCCCAGCATTTT.

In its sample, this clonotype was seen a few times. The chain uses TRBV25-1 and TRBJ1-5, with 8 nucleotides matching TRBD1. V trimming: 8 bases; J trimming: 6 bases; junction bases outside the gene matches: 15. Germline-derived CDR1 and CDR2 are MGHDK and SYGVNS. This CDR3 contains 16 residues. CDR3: CASPGTGVLSAQPQHF. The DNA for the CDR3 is TGTGCCAGCCCCGGGACAGGAGTTCTCTCGGCTCAGCCCCAGCATTTT.

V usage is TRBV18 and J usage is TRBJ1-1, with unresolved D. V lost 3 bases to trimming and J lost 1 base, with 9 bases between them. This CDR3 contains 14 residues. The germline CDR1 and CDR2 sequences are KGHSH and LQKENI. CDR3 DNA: TGTGCCAGCTCACCGCGGGAGGCGAACACTGAAGCTTTCTTT. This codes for CASSPREANTEAFF.

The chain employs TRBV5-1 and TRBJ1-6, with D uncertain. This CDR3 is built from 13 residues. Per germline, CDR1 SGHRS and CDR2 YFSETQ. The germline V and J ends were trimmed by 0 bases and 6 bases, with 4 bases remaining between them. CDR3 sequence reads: CASSLERNSPLHF. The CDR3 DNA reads TGCGCCAGCAGCTTGGAGCGTAATTCACCCCTCCACTTT.

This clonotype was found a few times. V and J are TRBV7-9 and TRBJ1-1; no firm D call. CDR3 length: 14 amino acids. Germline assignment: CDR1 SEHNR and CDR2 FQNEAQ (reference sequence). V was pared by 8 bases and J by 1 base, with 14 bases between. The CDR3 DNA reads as TGTGCCAGCCAAAAGGTTGGTGAGAACACTGAAGCTTTCTTT. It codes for CASQKVGENTEAFF.

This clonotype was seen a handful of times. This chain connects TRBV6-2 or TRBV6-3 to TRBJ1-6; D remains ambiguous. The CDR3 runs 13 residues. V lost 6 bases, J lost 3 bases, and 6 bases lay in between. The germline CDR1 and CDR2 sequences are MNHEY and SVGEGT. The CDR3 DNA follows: TGTGCCAGCAGGTCCTTCTATAATTCACCCCTCCACTTT. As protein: CASRSFYNSPLHF.

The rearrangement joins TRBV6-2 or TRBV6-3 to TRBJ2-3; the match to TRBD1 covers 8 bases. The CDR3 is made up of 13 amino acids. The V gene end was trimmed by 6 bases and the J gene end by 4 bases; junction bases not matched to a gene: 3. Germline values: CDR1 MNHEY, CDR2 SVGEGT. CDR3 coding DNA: TGTGCCAGCAGGCGACAGGGGTCAGATACGCAGTATTTT. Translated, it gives CASRRQGSDTQYF.

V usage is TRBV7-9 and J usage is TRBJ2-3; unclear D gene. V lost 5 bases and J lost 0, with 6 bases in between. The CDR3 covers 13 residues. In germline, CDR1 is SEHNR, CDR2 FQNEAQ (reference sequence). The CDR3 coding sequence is TGTGCCAGCAGCCAACCAAGCACAGATACGCAGTATTTT. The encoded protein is CASSQPSTDTQYF.

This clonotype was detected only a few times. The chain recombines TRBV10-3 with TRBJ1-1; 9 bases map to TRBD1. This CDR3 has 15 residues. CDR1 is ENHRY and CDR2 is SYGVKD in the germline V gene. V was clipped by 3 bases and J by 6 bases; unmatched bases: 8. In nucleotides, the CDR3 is TGTGCCATCAGTGACTGGGACAGGGCGGGGGCTGAAGCTTTCTTT. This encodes CAISDWDRAGAEAFF.

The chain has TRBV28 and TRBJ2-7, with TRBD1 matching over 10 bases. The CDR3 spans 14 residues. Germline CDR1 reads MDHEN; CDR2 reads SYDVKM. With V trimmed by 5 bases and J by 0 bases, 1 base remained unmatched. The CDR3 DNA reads TGTGCCAGCAGTGGACAGGGGGTCTCCTACGAGCAGTACTTC. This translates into CASSGQGVSYEQYF.

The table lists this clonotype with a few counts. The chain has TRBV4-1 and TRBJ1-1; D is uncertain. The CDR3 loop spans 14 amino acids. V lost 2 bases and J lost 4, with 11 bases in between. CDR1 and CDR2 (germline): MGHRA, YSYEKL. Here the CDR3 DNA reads TGCGCCAGCAGCCAATCCATATCTTCCACTGAAGCTTTCTTT. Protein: CASSQSISSTEAFF.

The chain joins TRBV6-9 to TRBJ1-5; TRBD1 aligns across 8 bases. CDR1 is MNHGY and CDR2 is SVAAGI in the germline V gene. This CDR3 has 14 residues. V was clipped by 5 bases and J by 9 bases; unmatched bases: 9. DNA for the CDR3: TGTGCCAGCAGTAAAGGACAGGGCCTCCGGCCCCAGCATTTT. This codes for CASSKGQGLRPQHF.

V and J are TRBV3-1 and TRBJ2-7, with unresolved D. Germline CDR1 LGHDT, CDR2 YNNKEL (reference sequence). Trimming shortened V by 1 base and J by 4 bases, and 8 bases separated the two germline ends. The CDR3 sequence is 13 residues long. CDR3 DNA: TGTGCCAGCAGCCAAGGTATGAGTTACGAGCAGTACGTC. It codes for CASSQGMSYEQYV.

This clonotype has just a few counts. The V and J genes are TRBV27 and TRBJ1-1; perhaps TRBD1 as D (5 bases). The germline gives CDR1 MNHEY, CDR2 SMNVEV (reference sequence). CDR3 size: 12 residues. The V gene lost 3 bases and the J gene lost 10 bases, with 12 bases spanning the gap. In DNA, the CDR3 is TGTGCCAGCAGTTTGACGAGGGGAAGAGCTTTCTTT. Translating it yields CASSLTRGRAFF.